The 17 T cell receptor beta chains presented below share a single source sample, sequenced in a study of molecular identifiers for immune sequencing clone quantification. From the PCR reads, TCRdb called clonotypes with MiXCR, one entry per CDR3 protein. The sample includes over 550,000 distinct CDR3 sequences, roughly 25% of them seen just once. Sequencing was done on a sample of naive CD8+ T cells from blood, with Jurkat cell RNA spiked in. Subset noted: FACS-sorted CD8+CD4-CCR7+CD45RA+ naive T cells. The receptors here all came from a human donor in good health. Some libraries in this study had Jurkat cell RNA spiked in.

As for this clonotype: This may come from a read error, since a much larger clone is one base off. The chain has TRBV4-1 and TRBJ2-1; TRBD2 matches 11 bases. Germline CDR1 is MGHRA and CDR2 is YSYEKL. The CDR3 runs to 17 residues. The CDR3, as DNA: TGCGCCAGCAGCCAATCTCCGGTAGCGGGGGGGTACAATGAGCAGCTCTTC. This sequence encodes CASSQSPVAGGYNEQLF.

This clonotype has more than one count but fewer than ten. The V call is TRBV10-2, the J call TRBJ2-7; 8 nucleotides line up with TRBD1. Germline V gene sequence: CDR1 WSHSY, CDR2 SAAADI. The length of the CDR3 is 14 residues. After removal of 1 base from V and 6 bases from J, the junction contained 5 bases not matched to a gene. The DNA for the CDR3 is TGCGCCAGCAGTGAGTGGGACAGGCGCCTCGAGCAGTACTTC. Amino acid sequence: CASSEWDRRLEQYF.

This chain joins TRBV27 and TRBJ2-1; 7 bases match TRBD1. Germline-derived CDR1 and CDR2 are MNHEY and SMNVEV (reference sequence). This CDR3 has 13 residues. J gave up 5 bases and V 3 bases, and 1 base lay outside the gene matches. CDR3 residues: CASSFGQDNEQFF. Here the CDR3 DNA reads TGTGCCAGCAGTTTTGGACAGGACAATGAGCAGTTCTTC.

This clonotype showed up just a few times. The CDR3 nucleotides read TGCGCCAGCACCACCGGGACAGGGTTCTCCTACAATGAGCAGTTCTTC. It encodes CASTTGTGFSYNEQFF. The chain joins TRBV10-1 to TRBJ2-1; TRBD1 agrees at 9 bases. The CDR3 is 16 amino acids. Germline values: CDR1 WNHNN, CDR2 SYGVQD (reference sequence). The V and J ends lost 7 bases and 0 bases, in that order; junction bases with no gene match: 7.

As to this clonotype: One junction end disagrees with the germline gene, perhaps due to a read error. The chain joins TRBV5-3 to TRBJ1-1; D is perhaps TRBD1 (6 bases). TRBV5-3 is an ORF, and what it does is uncertain. The CDR3 extends over 15 amino acids. This CDR3 is CASSLSDWRGTEALF. The CDR3 DNA follows: TGCGCCAGCAGCCTGTCTGACTGGAGGGGGACTGAAGCTCTCTTT.

This clonotype appeared a few times. Its ends do not fully match the called genes, so a read error is possible. This rearrangement joins TRBV29-1 to TRBJ1-3; no clear D gene. The CDR3 extends over 15 amino acids. The V gene's germline CDR1 is SQVTM and CDR2 ANQGSEA. Written as DNA, the CDR3 is TGCAGCGTTGACCCGGGTACCCATCCTGGAAACACCATATATTTC. Its protein is CSVDPGTHPGNTIYF.

To note about this clonotype: At one end, the junction sequence differs from germline, possibly due to a read error. The V call is TRBV7-8, the J call TRBJ1-5, with D uncertain. Germline V gene lookup returns CDR1 SGHVS and CDR2 FQNEAQ. This CDR3 has 16 residues. CDR3 nucleotides: TGTGCCAGCAGCTTAGGGGCTTGGGATAGCAATCAGACCCAGCATTTT. It yields the protein CASSLGAWDSNQTQHF.

The chain uses TRBV6-2 or TRBV6-3 and TRBJ2-7; D is perhaps TRBD2 (5 bases). V gave up 8 bases and J gave up 5 bases, with 16 bases separating them. The CDR3 totals 13 residues. CDR1 is MNHEY, CDR2 SVGEGT, per germline. This chain's CDR3 is CASVSRTLHEQYF. DNA of the CDR3: TGTGCCAGCGTTTCCCGGACTCTCCACGAGCAGTACTTC.

A remark on this clonotype: The missing conserved phenylalanine or tryptophan at the end of this CDR3 makes a read error likely. The chain joins TRBV4-3 to TRBJ1-4; TRBD1 might be the D (5 bases). Trimming removed 0 bases from V and 9 bases from J, with 17 bases in between. The length of the CDR3 is 16 residues. The germline V gene has CDR1 LGHNA and CDR2 YSLEER. CDR3 residues: CASSQELDTVMKKLFL. The CDR3 DNA follows: TGCGCCAGCAGCCAAGAACTGGACACCGTGATGAAAAAACTGTTTCTT.

This clonotype has a count of ten or more. This rearrangement joins TRBV25-1 to TRBJ2-7; D is possibly TRBD1 or TRBD2 (5 bases each). Trimming shortened V by 5 bases and J by 5 bases, and 16 bases separated the two germline ends. The CDR3 contains 14 residues. Per the germline V gene, CDR1 is MGHDK and CDR2 is SYGVNS. DNA for the CDR3: TGTGCCAGCAGTAGAGAGGGGCCCGGGCACGAGCAGTACTTC. This gives the protein CASSREGPGHEQYF.

As to this clonotype: A much larger clone lies one base from this, so it may be a read error. The chain is built from TRBV4-2 and TRBJ1-5; TRBD1 aligns across 8 bases. CDR1 is LGHNA, CDR2 YNFKEQ, per germline. CDR3 length: 20 residues. After removal of 1 base from V and 0 bases from J, the junction contained 14 bases not matched to a gene. The CDR3 sequence is CASSQGGQGPISNSNQPQHF. CDR3 in DNA: TGTGCCAGCAGCCAAGGTGGACAGGGCCCTATCTCGAATAGCAATCAGCCCCAGCATTTT.

For this clonotype: One base away lies a much larger clone, so this may be a sequencing read error. The chain is built from TRBV29-1 and TRBJ2-1; D may match TRBD1 or TRBD2 (5 bases each). The CDR3 runs to 18 residues. Germline CDR1 reads SQVTM; CDR2 reads ANQGSEA. CDR3 coding DNA: TGCAGCGTTGAAGATATCGTGGGGGTTCTAGCCTCCTACAATGAGCCGTTCTTC. Translation: CSVEDIVGVLASYNEPFF.

The CDR3 spells CASSVYPWGTNEKLFF. In nucleotides, the CDR3 is TGTGCCAGCAGTGTGTATCCATGGGGGACTAATGAAAAACTGTTTTTT. The chain links TRBV2 to TRBJ1-4; possible D gene TRBD1, 5 bases. CDR1 and CDR2 from the germline V gene are SNHLY and FYNNEI. The CDR3 extends over 16 amino acids. Trimming shortened V by 4 bases and J by 2 bases, and 14 bases separated the two germline ends.

The chain combines TRBV19 with TRBJ1-5, with D maybe TRBD1 (6 bases). Germline CDR1 is LNHDA and CDR2 is SQIVND (reference sequence). The CDR3 covers 19 residues. The V end lost 1 base, the J end lost 0 bases, and 19 bases lay between the germline ends. DNA for the CDR3: TGTGCCAGTAGTATAGCCCGATTCGACAGGCTCGGTAGCAATCAGCCCCAGCATTTT. Its translation: CASSIARFDRLGSNQPQHF.

V is TRBV24-1 and J is TRBJ2-1; D might be TRBD1 (6 bases). Germline CDR1 reads KGHDR; CDR2 reads SFDVKD. There are 15 residues in the CDR3. V was pared by 1 base and J by 0 bases, with 6 bases between. This chain's CDR3 is CATSDFRGSYNEQFF. The CDR3 DNA follows: TGTGCCACCAGTGATTTCAGGGGCTCCTACAATGAGCAGTTCTTC.

In its sample, this clonotype was seen many times. The chain employs TRBV20-1 and TRBJ1-1, with TRBD1 identical over 9 bases. V lost 2 bases, J lost 4 bases, and 2 bases stayed unmatched. This CDR3 has 13 residues. Germline V gives CDR1 DFQATT, CDR2 SNEGSKA (reference sequence). The CDR3 reads CSARYRGLTEAFF. The CDR3 bases are TGCAGTGCTAGATACAGGGGGCTCACTGAAGCTTTCTTT.

This clonotype has only one observation. Being one base from a much bigger clone, this may be a read error. The chain couples TRBV7-9 to TRBJ1-4; D is unclear. Germline values: CDR1 SEHNR, CDR2 FQNEAQ (reference sequence). The CDR3 consists of 11 residues. Here the CDR3 reads CVTPLGEKLFF. The CDR3 DNA sequence: TGTGTCACTCCCCTCGGGGAAAAACTGTTTTTT.